These 25 T cell receptor beta chains came from one sample sequenced in a study of blood T cell repertoires in COVID-19. The protocol was immunoSEQ multiplex PCR, while the TCRdb copy is restricted to in-frame clones and leaves out a portion. The table includes roughly 220,000 clones, about nine tenths detected once. Sequencing was done on a sample of PBMCs or T cells enriched from blood (not recorded which). The receptors stem from a woman aged 35 to 49 with acute COVID-19.

In its sample, this clone was seen many times. The same CDR3 also results from other DNA sequences found in this sample. The V and J genes are TRBV5-1 and TRBJ2-5; 9 nucleotides align to TRBD2. This CDR3 spans 15 amino acids. V shed 1 base, J shed 5 bases, and the junction held 6 bases outside the gene matches. In germline, CDR1 is SGHRS, CDR2 YFSETQ. The CDR3 spells CASSLRRGGRETQYF. CDR3 in DNA: TGCGCCAGCAGCTTGAGGCGGGGGGGCCGGGAGACCCAGTACTTC.

The gene calls are TRBV3-1 (or the pseudogene TRBV3-2) and TRBJ2-3; 9 nucleotides agree with TRBD2. V lost 4 bases, J lost 4 bases, and 9 bases stayed unmatched. CDR1 is LGHDT and CDR2 is YNNKEL in the germline V gene (reference sequence). This CDR3 has 16 amino acids. CDR3 nucleotides: TGTGCCAGCAGCCTTGCCGGGACTAGCATCGCAGATACGCAGTATTTT. Encoded protein: CASSLAGTSIADTQYF.

V usage is TRBV29-1 and J usage is TRBJ2-1; 16 nucleotides line up with TRBD2. This CDR3 comprises 17 residues. CDR1 and CDR2 (germline): SQVTM, ANQGSEA. Trimming removed 4 bases from V and 8 bases from J; junction bases left unmatched: 11. The CDR3 DNA sequence: TGCAGCGTTGGCGGGACTAGCGGGGGGGCCGGCTGGGATGAGCAGTTCTTC. It yields the protein CSVGGTSGGAGWDEQFF.

The chain has TRBV5-1 and TRBJ1-2; tentative D call: TRBD1 (5 bases). Deletions cut 1 base from V and 6 bases from J, with 10 bases between. CDR1 SGHRS and CDR2 YFSETQ come from the germline V gene. The length of the CDR3 is 13 residues. This CDR3 reads CASSLNRPDGYTF. As DNA, the CDR3 is TGCGCCAGCAGCTTGAACAGGCCCGATGGCTACACCTTC.

V and J are TRBV7-2 and TRBJ1-2; TRBD1 matches at 9 bases. This CDR3 comprises 15 residues. From germline, CDR1 is SGHTA and CDR2 FQGNSA. V trimming: 3 bases; J trimming: 2 bases; junction bases outside the gene matches: 4. In nucleotides, the CDR3 is TGTGCCAGCAGCTTGGACAGGGGACAGAACTATGGCTACACCTTC. Its translation: CASSLDRGQNYGYTF. Combining the CDR3 with reference TRBV7-2 and TRBJ1-2 gives the whole variable domain GAGVSQSPSNKVTEKGKDVELRCDPISGHTALYWYRQSLGQGLEFLIYFQGNSAPDKSGLPSDRFSAERTGGSVSTLTIQRTQQEDSAVYLCASSLDRGQNYGYTFGSGTRLTVV.

V usage is TRBV5-1 and J usage is TRBJ1-2; 9 nucleotides agree with TRBD1. Germline V gene data show CDR1 as SGHRS and CDR2 as YFSETQ. V was clipped by 3 bases and J by 8 bases; unmatched bases: 14. The CDR3 length is 16 residues. The CDR3 loop reads CASSSQPPGQGVGYTF. The CDR3 DNA follows: TGCGCCAGCAGCTCCCAGCCTCCGGGACAGGGCGTAGGCTACACCTTC.

This chain connects TRBV5-1 to TRBJ1-4, with 8 bases identical to TRBD1. V lost 4 bases to trimming and J lost 4 bases; unmatched junction nucleotides: 6. The CDR3 sequence is 15 residues long. CDR1 SGHRS and CDR2 YFSETQ come from the germline V gene. CDR3 in amino acids: CASSRSGGGNEKLFF. CDR3 nucleotides: TGCGCCAGCAGCCGGTCAGGGGGCGGTAATGAAAAACTGTTTTTT.

This chain connects TRBV9 to TRBJ1-3; weak D call: TRBD1 (6 bases). Germline CDR1 and CDR2: SGDLS and YYNGEE. V was trimmed by 4 bases and J by 0 bases, leaving 8 bases between them. The CDR3 sequence is 14 residues long. CDR3 residues: CASSPTGSGNTIYF. The CDR3, as DNA: TGTGCCAGCAGCCCGACAGGCTCTGGAAACACCATATATTTT.

The chain uses TRBV18 and TRBJ1-4; 9 bases agree with TRBD1. This CDR3 region has 20 residues. The junction had 12 bases not matched to a gene; V was cut back by 1 base and J by 0 bases. Germline CDR1 and CDR2: KGHSH and LQKENI. The chain's CDR3 is CASSPRASGTGSPTNEKLFF. The DNA for the CDR3 is TGTGCCAGCTCACCACGGGCCAGCGGGACAGGGTCTCCAACTAATGAAAAACTGTTTTTT.

This chain uses TRBV19 with TRBJ1-1; 9 bases align to TRBD1. The V gene end was trimmed by 5 bases and the J gene end by 6 bases; junction bases not matched to a gene: 10. Germline V gene sequence: CDR1 LNHDA, CDR2 SQIVND (reference sequence). This CDR3 has 15 amino acids. Here the CDR3 DNA reads TGTGCCAGTAGTCCTCGGGACAGGGCCTGGGCTGAAGCTTTCTTT. Residues: CASSPRDRAWAEAFF.

The chain combines TRBV28 with TRBJ2-3, with TRBD2 identical over 9 bases. The CDR3 totals 16 residues. Germline V lookup: CDR1 MDHEN, CDR2 SYDVKM. Trimming removed 4 bases from V and 6 bases from J; junction bases left unmatched: 11. The CDR3 protein is CASSSPWRGGLDTQYF. In DNA, the CDR3 is TGTGCCAGCAGTTCCCCTTGGCGGGGGGGGCTCGATACGCAGTATTTT.

This clone was seen a few times. The chain combines TRBV14 with TRBJ1-1; 7 bases fit TRBD1. CDR1 SGHDN and CDR2 FVKESK come from the germline V gene. With V trimmed by 3 bases and J by 5 bases, 3 bases remained unmatched. CDR3 length equals 13 residues. This CDR3 is CASSQTGWTEAFF. The CDR3 DNA reads TGTGCCAGCAGCCAGACAGGGTGGACTGAAGCTTTCTTT.

This chain connects TRBV6-5 to TRBJ2-1, with a possible D match to TRBD2 (6 bases). The CDR3 loop spans 13 amino acids. From germline, CDR1 is MNHEY and CDR2 SVGAGI. V was clipped by 7 bases and J by 5 bases, with 12 bases between them. CDR3 protein: CASTHGGNNEQFF. As DNA, the CDR3 is TGTGCCAGCACCCACGGAGGGAACAATGAGCAGTTCTTC.

The V and J genes are TRBV6-5 and TRBJ1-1; 7 nucleotides match TRBD1. The CDR3 length is 13 residues. With 8 bases clipped from V and 2 bases from J, the junction kept 5 bases outside the gene matches. Germline assignment: CDR1 MNHEY and CDR2 SVGAGI. The CDR3 nucleotides are TGTGCCAGCCAACACAGGGGAAACACTGAAGCTTTCTTT. It is translated as CASQHRGNTEAFF.

J is TRBJ2-2 and V is TRBV7-2; TRBD1 aligns across 9 bases. CDR1 and CDR2 (germline): SGHTA, FQGNSA. Losses at the gene ends were 5 bases for V and 0 bases for J; bases not matched to a gene: 4. CDR3 length: 16 residues. The CDR3 reads CASSLWTGANTGELFF. The CDR3 DNA is TGTGCCAGCAGCCTGTGGACAGGGGCGAACACCGGGGAGCTGTTTTTT.

The gene calls are TRBV6-2 or TRBV6-3 and TRBJ2-1; 10 bases are a match to TRBD2. The CDR3 has 15 amino acids. Germline loops: CDR1 MNHEY, CDR2 SVGEGT. V shed 2 bases and J 9 bases; nucleotides not matched to a gene: 7. CDR3 in amino acids: CASSYHQRGGVEQFF. CDR3 bases: TGTGCCAGCAGTTACCACCAGCGGGGGGGCGTTGAGCAGTTCTTC.

This sequence joins TRBV11-2 and TRBJ1-4, with a weak D call TRBD1 (6 bases). The CDR3 extends over 16 amino acids. Trimming cost V 3 bases and J 4 bases, with 15 bases left between them. Germline CDR1 SGHAT, CDR2 FQNNGV. The CDR3 coding sequence is TGTGCCAGCAGCTTGAGGGATGGACAGTTTAATGAAAAACTGTTTTTT. Translation gives CASSLRDGQFNEKLFF. Supplemented by reference TRBV11-2 and TRBJ1-4, the full variable domain reads EAGVAQSPRYKIIEKRQSVAFWCNPISGHATLYWYQQILGQGPKLLIQFQNNGVVDDSQLPKDRFSAERLKGVDSTLKIQPAKLEDSAVYLCASSLRDGQFNEKLFFGSGTQLSVL.

The chain combines TRBV27 with TRBJ2-3, with 8 bases aligning to TRBD2. Per the germline V gene, CDR1 is MNHEY and CDR2 is SMNVEV (reference sequence). The CDR3 spans 16 residues. V shed 2 bases and J 1 base; nucleotides not matched to a gene: 5. As DNA, the CDR3 is TGTGCCAGCAGTTTAGAGGCGGGGGGCCGCACAGATACGCAGTATTTT. Protein sequence: CASSLEAGGRTDTQYF.

The chain couples TRBV9 to TRBJ2-1; TRBD1 might be the D (5 bases). This CDR3 has 14 residues. Trimming cost V 2 bases and J 2 bases, with 8 bases left between them. Germline V gene data show CDR1 as SGDLS and CDR2 as YYNGEE. CDR3 coding DNA: TGTGCCAGCAGCGTGGGGCAGACCTACAATGAGCAGTTCTTC. This gives the protein CASSVGQTYNEQFF.

J is TRBJ1-1 and V is TRBV4-3; possible D gene TRBD1, 6 bases. V was pared by 3 bases and J by 11 bases, with 22 bases between. The length of the CDR3 is 15 residues. Germline lookup yields CDR1 LGHNA and CDR2 YSLEER. As DNA, the CDR3 is TGCGCCAGCAGCCATTCAACCAGGGGTCAGGATCCCGCTTTCTTT. This encodes CASSHSTRGQDPAFF.

J is TRBJ1-2 and V is TRBV14, with D perhaps matching TRBD1 (5 bases). Germline CDR1 is SGHDN and CDR2 is FVKESK. The CDR3 runs to 15 residues. Trimming pared 0 bases from V and 8 bases from J, leaving 16 bases between. In nucleotides, the CDR3 is TGTGCCAGCAGCCAAGATGGAATAGGGGTGGGAGGCTACACCTTC. This translates into CASSQDGIGVGGYTF.

The rearrangement links TRBV7-8 to TRBJ2-1; no firm D call. The germline V gene has CDR1 SGHVS and CDR2 FQNEAQ. CDR3 size: 12 residues. With 2 bases removed from V and 8 bases from J, the gap between germline ends came to 7 bases. CDR3 sequence: CASSLRRDEQFF. CDR3 coding DNA: TGTGCCAGCAGCTTACGACGGGATGAGCAGTTCTTC.

The chain joins TRBV3-1 (or the pseudogene TRBV3-2) to TRBJ1-2; D is possibly TRBD1 (6 bases). The CDR3 runs 13 residues. Trimming pared 4 bases from V and 9 bases from J, leaving 15 bases between. The germline gives CDR1 LGHDT, CDR2 YNNKEL (reference sequence). The CDR3 sequence: CASSPSTGTSYTF. DNA of the CDR3: TGTGCCAGCAGCCCGTCGACAGGTACAAGCTACACCTTC.

Only one count was recorded for this clone. The chain employs TRBV6-2 or TRBV6-3 and TRBJ2-6, with TRBD2 as a possible D gene (6 bases). CDR1 is MNHEY, CDR2 SVGEGT, per germline. V lost 4 bases, J lost 11 bases, and 18 bases lay in between. The length of the CDR3 is 15 residues. DNA of the CDR3: TGTGCCAGCAGTTTGGAGGGACTGAGAGGCTACGTCCTGACTTTC. Its translation is CASSLEGLRGYVLTF.

The V and J genes are TRBV4-1 and TRBJ2-1, with TRBD1 matching 8 bases. The CDR3 extends over 16 amino acids. With V trimmed by 3 bases and J by 0 bases, 4 bases remained unmatched. The germline V gene encodes CDR1 MGHRA and CDR2 YSYEKL. The CDR3, as DNA: TGCGCCAGCAGCCAGTGGACAGGGAGCTCCTACAATGAGCAGTTCTTC. Protein: CASSQWTGSSYNEQFF.